This record concerns one T cell receptor (beta chain) sequence. No antigen is known for it. This entry belongs to a study of cytomegalovirus exposure and HLA in healthy donors. Study as a whole: Clustering assigned 70% to 85% of the roughly 430 genotyped donors to the Caucasian-associated ancestry cluster.

Both 60 Vbeta primers and 13 Jbeta primers went into the PCR. Clones were sequenced by immunoSEQ multiplex PCR, and TCRdb holds only the in-frame ones, with some missing. The sample records 200,000 to 250,000 clones, roughly 90% being singletons. Regarding the study as a whole: It was shown in a later analysis that HLA-associated TCR beta chains were more clonally expanded than other, equally common chains. Presence/absence analyses assumed roughly uniform sequencing depth across donors.

The receptor comes from a young woman in good health and CMV-seronegative. Sequencing used PBMCs.

CDR3 region: CASSDGTGGYGYTF. The CDR3 DNA sequence: TGTGCCAGCAGCGACGGGACAGGGGGCTATGGCTACACCTTC. This rearrangement joins TRBV11-2 to TRBJ1-2; TRBD1 matches 11 bases. CDR3 size: 14 residues. Germline V gene sequence: CDR1 SGHAT, CDR2 FQNNGV. V was pared by 5 bases and J by 4 bases, with 3 bases of the junction left unmatched.